Listed below are T cell receptor beta chains from one sample, sequenced in a study of CD8 T cells in ankylosing spondylitis. TCRdb analysed the 5' RACE reads with MiXCR anew, one entry per CDR3 protein. This sample yields about 100,000 distinct CDR3 sequences, of which nearly 25% are seen a single time; 9% to 15% belongs to the top ten. Sequenced material: synovial fluid, either unsorted or a sorted T cell fraction (not recorded which). All receptors come from a male donor with ankylosing spondylitis. Each CDR3 is given with its conserved first and last residue. The D gene is left open where the match is weak. The size field is filled for only some rows; it gives once, few, many or a size class.

j_call	cdr3_length	d_call	v_call	clone_size	cdr3_nt	cdr3_aa
TRBJ1-2	16	TRBD1	TRBV5-6	few	TGTGCCAGCAGCGTGAGGGACAGGGGGCGAATCTATGGCTACACCTTC	CASSVRDRGRIYGYTF
TRBJ2-1	15	TRBD1	TRBV5-8	.	TGTGCCAGCAGTCGGCACAGGGGGATATACAATGAGCAGTTCTTC	CASSRHRGIYNEQFF
TRBJ2-1	16	TRBD2	TRBV30	many	TGTGCCTGGAGTGTAAGAGCGGGAGGGCCTTACAATGAGCAGTTCTTC	CAWSVRAGGPYNEQFF
TRBJ2-1	14	TRBD1	TRBV20-1	.	TGCAGTGCACTGACAGGGGAGATAATGTATGAGCAGTTCTTC	CSALTGEIMYEQFF
TRBJ1-1	13	.	TRBV28	many	TGTGCCAGCAGTCCTCGCCGGAGCACTGAAGCTTTCTTT	CASSPRRSTEAFF
TRBJ2-3	15	.	TRBV7-2	few	TGTGCCAGCAGCCCGTGGCACTCTAGCACAGATACGCAGTATTTT	CASSPWHSSTDTQYF
TRBJ1-5	17	TRBD1	TRBV7-2	.	TGTGCCAGCAGCCCCCCCTCCGGGACAGGGAATTATCAGCCCCAGCATTTT	CASSPPSGTGNYQPQHF
TRBJ1-2	14	.	TRBV5-1	.	TGCGCCAGCAGCTCGGGCCCCAACCTCGATGGCTACACCTTC	CASSSGPNLDGYTF
TRBJ1-1	12	.	TRBV7-9	few	TGTGCCAGCAGCCTCCGAGCGGAGCAAGCTTTCTTT	CASSLRAEQAFF
TRBJ2-3	13	.	TRBV4-1	.	TGCGCCAGCAGCCAAGCACAGCGAGATACGCAGTATTTT	CASSQAQRDTQYF
TRBJ2-3	18	TRBD2	TRBV11-1	many	TGTGCCAGCAGCTACCCCTCCTCTAGCGGGAGGCCGGTGGATACGCAGTATTTT	CASSYPSSSGRPVDTQYF
TRBJ2-2	15	.	TRBV6-4	.	TGTGCCAGCAGTGAAAACAGCCAGAACACCGGGGAGCTGTTTTTT	CASSENSQNTGELFF
TRBJ1-1	13	.	TRBV13	.	TGTGCCAGCAGCCCCCGCGTGAACACTGAAGCTTTCTTT	CASSPRVNTEAFF
TRBJ2-1	15	TRBD2	TRBV4-2	few	TGTGCCAGCAGCCCCCGTCAAGCGGGAGTGAATGAGCAGTTCTTC	CASSPRQAGVNEQFF
TRBJ1-2	13	.	TRBV25-1	.	TGTGCCAGCAGTCACAGTCTTAACTATGGCTACACCTTC	CASSHSLNYGYTF
TRBJ2-7	15	TRBD1	TRBV18	few	TGTGCCAGCTCACCACAGGACAGGGGACCCTACGAGCAGTACTTC	CASSPQDRGPYEQYF
TRBJ2-1	18	TRBD2	TRBV12-3/TRBV12-4	few	TGTGCCAGCAGTTTAGTAGTCTTACTAGCGCGGACCTACAATGAGCAGTTCTTC	CASSLVVLLARTYNEQFF
TRBJ1-3	15	.	TRBV20-1	few	TGCAGTGCTAGACCTACTGCCCGCTCTGGAAACACCATATATTTT	CSARPTARSGNTIYF
TRBJ1-6	16	.	TRBV7-8	few	TGTGCCAGCACCCAACCCCCCAGGGGAATGAATTCACCCCTCCACTTT	CASTQPPRGMNSPLHF
TRBJ2-3	12	TRBD2	TRBV20-1	.	TGCAGTGCTCTGCGGGAGGGTCGTACGCAGTATTTT	CSALREGRTQYF
TRBJ2-3	16	.	TRBV20-1	few	TGCAGTGCTAGAGATCGCGATAGCTATGGCACAGATACGCAGTATTTT	CSARDRDSYGTDTQYF
TRBJ2-1	11	.	TRBV30	once	TGTGCCTGGGGGATCTGGGATGAGCAGTTCTTC	CAWGIWDEQFF
TRBJ1-6	16	.	TRBV3-1	.	TGTGCCAGCAGCCAAGAACGGGACCTGCCACGTTCACCCCTCCACTTT	CASSQERDLPRSPLHF
TRBJ1-5	17	.	TRBV7-8	.	TGTGCCAGCAGCGAACTCGCCGGGGGTCGGGGCAATCAGCCCCAGCATTTT	CASSELAGGRGNQPQHF
TRBJ1-5	16	.	TRBV6-1	.	TGTGCCAGCAGTGATTTTGCAGGGGCGTACTATCAGCCCCAGCATTTT	CASSDFAGAYYQPQHF
TRBJ1-1	12	.	TRBV30	.	TGTGCCTGGAGTATCGGGAACACTGAAGCTTTCTTT	CAWSIGNTEAFF
TRBJ2-1	11	.	TRBV27	.	TGTGCCAGCAGTTTACAGATTGAGCAGTTCTTC	CASSLQIEQFF
TRBJ2-6	17	.	TRBV5-1	few	TGCGCCAGCAGCGTAGGACAGATTTCCTCTGGGGCCAACGTCCTGACTTTC	CASSVGQISSGANVLTF
TRBJ1-1	15	.	TRBV21-1	many	TGTGCCACCCCGATAGGGGGGCGCAGTGACACTGAAGCTTTCTTT	CATPIGGRSDTEAFF
TRBJ2-5	15	.	TRBV5-1	many	TGCGCCAGCAGCTCCCTCGAGGGCCAACCGGAGACCCAGTACTTC	CASSSLEGQPETQYF
TRBJ1-1	15	TRBD1	TRBV12-3/TRBV12-4	many	TGTGCCAGCAGTTTTTGGGGACAGTTGAACACTGAAGCTTTCTTT	CASSFWGQLNTEAFF
TRBJ2-3	15	.	TRBV9	.	TGTGCCAGCAGCGTAGGGACAGTGGCCGCAGATACGCAGTATTTT	CASSVGTVAADTQYF
TRBJ1-3	13	.	TRBV29-1	few	TGCAGCGTTCGGGACTCCTCTGGAAACACCATATATTTT	CSVRDSSGNTIYF
TRBJ2-7	16	.	TRBV12-3/TRBV12-4	.	TGTGCCAGCAGTCTCAAGGGGACACCGACCTACTACGAGCAGTACTTC	CASSLKGTPTYYEQYF
TRBJ1-2	14	.	TRBV18	few	TGTGCCAGCTCACAAGGGGATGCTGACTATGGCTACACCTTC	CASSQGDADYGYTF
TRBJ2-3	13	.	TRBV20-1	once	TGCAGTGCAAGGGACCCCGACACAGATACGCAGTATTTT	CSARDPDTDTQYF
TRBJ1-3	16	.	TRBV6-5	.	TGTGCCAGCAGTTACCTGGGACTGGAGCTTGGAAACACCATATATTTT	CASSYLGLELGNTIYF
TRBJ2-5	12	.	TRBV7-2	few	TGTGCCAGCAGCTTAGGGGTGCAGACCCAGTACTTC	CASSLGVQTQYF
TRBJ2-1	13	.	TRBV20-1	.	TGCAGTGCTAGTCTAGTAACAGACAATGAGCAGTTCTTC	CSASLVTDNEQFF
TRBJ2-7	13	.	TRBV7-9	few	TGTGCCAGCAGCTTGACCCGTTCCTACGAGCAGTACTTC	CASSLTRSYEQYF
TRBJ2-3	12	.	TRBV12-3/TRBV12-4	.	TGTGCCAGCAGTCGCACTCAAGATACGCAGTATTTT	CASSRTQDTQYF
TRBJ2-1	13	.	TRBV24-1	.	TGTGCCACCGCCCGGGCTTCCTACAATGAGCAGTTCTTC	CATARASYNEQFF